Listed below are T cell receptor beta chains from one sample, sequenced in a study of T cells in Graves' hyperthyroidism and ophthalmopathy. TCRdb ran MiXCR on the multiplex PCR reads and lists one entry per CDR3 protein. The data contain about 510,000 distinct CDR3 sequences, around 50% of them singletons. The sample consisted of peripheral blood or thyroid tissue (not recorded which). These receptors all come from an adult woman with Graves' disease, either hyperthyroidism or ophthalmopathy (not recorded which). The conserved cysteine and the conserved F or W are not part of the CDR3 here. The D gene is left open where the match is weak.

d_gene,j_gene,v_gene,CDR3aa
.,TRBJ2-2,TRBV14,ASSQKWTTGELF
.,TRBJ2-5,TRBV5-4,ASSFGGPSKETQY
TRBD2,TRBJ2-5,TRBV5-1,ASSPRTSGREETQY
.,TRBJ1-1,TRBV11-2,ASSLAGRRTEAF
.,TRBJ2-1,TRBV7-9,ASSVAVNNEQF
TRBD2,TRBJ2-3,TRBV10-3,AISKTSGRPGIGTDTQY
TRBD1,TRBJ1-6,TRBV25-1,ASWDRGGGSPLH
TRBD1,TRBJ1-5,TRBV6-1,ASKGTVNQPQH
.,TRBJ1-6,TRBV20-1,SARDPDTNNSPLH
.,TRBJ1-5,TRBV2,ASSGEGPSNQPQH
TRBD1,TRBJ2-7,TRBV20-1,SALDRGLKQY
.,TRBJ1-1,TRBV11-2,ASSFVGGGQAF
TRBD2,TRBJ2-7,TRBV11-2,ASRAYSGMSYEQY
.,TRBJ1-2,TRBV14,ASSWGPRATSGNYGYT
TRBD1,TRBJ1-2,TRBV20-1,SARMGQAYGYT
.,TRBJ1-1,TRBV9,ASSLVLTEAF
.,TRBJ1-5,TRBV6-1,ASSVGAQGQGRRQPQH
TRBD2,TRBJ2-7,TRBV29-1,SVDVSGSSYEQY
TRBD2,TRBJ2-7,TRBV7-2,ASSPGLAGSGEQY
.,TRBJ2-2,TRBV20-1,SAREASRDTGELF
TRBD1,TRBJ1-3,TRBV9,ASSAGTGGAGNTIY
TRBD1,TRBJ2-5,TRBV14,ASSQELPGQGGQPQY
.,TRBJ1-5,TRBV2,ASRTGPSNQPQH
.,TRBJ2-7,TRBV5-6,ASPRDRTYEQY
.,TRBJ1-1,TRBV29-1,SVEGGGRYTEAF
.,TRBJ2-2,TRBV28,ASSLPSEAGELL
.,TRBJ2-2,TRBV29-1,SGWGGLANTGELF
.,TRBJ2-7,TRBV7-2,ASSSGQSGYYEQY
TRBD1,TRBJ2-2,TRBV13,ASSLRVDRTNTGELF
.,TRBJ1-1,TRBV7-7,ASSLGYNTEAF
TRBD1,TRBJ1-2,TRBV4-2,ASSPPGTGYGYT
TRBD2,.,TRBV7-2,ASSDISGGANEQY
TRBD2,TRBJ2-5,TRBV11-2,SALTSGRPGTQY
.,TRBJ1-5,TRBV20-1,SASWAKNNQPQH
TRBD2,TRBJ2-5,TRBV20-1,SATKSGRERETQY
TRBD2,TRBJ2-3,TRBV29-1,SVEGGSSGTDTQY
.,TRBJ2-7,TRBV11-3,ASSLEGADYEQY
.,TRBJ2-5,TRBV7-8,ASSLRVGWSTDTQY
.,TRBJ1-5,TRBV6-5,ASSERDQPQH
.,TRBJ1-1,TRBV28,ASSPAGIYTEAF
TRBD1,TRBJ1-1,TRBV2,ASSGQGANTEAF
.,TRBJ1-2,TRBV2,ASRQAGTPLYGYT
TRBD2,TRBJ2-5,TRBV20-1,SARDTSGRAPRQETQY
TRBD1,TRBJ2-7,TRBV5-1,ACGPGQGGYEQY
.,TRBJ1-3,TRBV29-1,SVAIGRSGNTIY
.,TRBJ1-2,TRBV7-9,ASSFHPQKYGYT
TRBD1,TRBJ1-2,TRBV10-3,AIRDREVGGYT
.,TRBJ2-2,TRBV7-8,ASSLGFPTGELF
.,TRBJ1-2,TRBV19,ASSLQVEFSHGYT
.,TRBJ2-6,TRBV7-8,ASSLVDSASGANVLT
.,TRBJ1-3,TRBV18,ASSPMGIAAGNTIY
.,TRBJ1-5,TRBV29-1,SVEVGGAQPQH